This T cell receptor beta chain stems from a study of blood T cell repertoires in COVID-19. Study overall: Sources were T cells, B-cell-depleted T cells, or PBMCs; the material itself was cDNA or gDNA.

Measured with immunoSEQ multiplex PCR; TCRdb has only the in-frame clones, and not every one. The top ten clones hold 6% to 7% of a sample with 150,000 or so clones, 85% to 90% of them seen once. The germline V gene encodes CDR1 MNHNY and CDR2 SVGAGI (reference sequence). The CDR3 has 17 residues. The ends lost 5 bases at V and 0 bases at J; junction bases unmatched: 7. The chain couples TRBV6-6 to TRBJ2-1; TRBD2 matches at 10 bases. This TCR derives from a man older than 75 with acute or convalescent COVID-19. The source material was peripheral blood. The CDR3 reads CASSPWTSGSSYNEQFF. CDR3 bases: TGTGCCAGCAGTCCGTGGACTAGCGGAAGCTCCTACAATGAGCAGTTCTTC.